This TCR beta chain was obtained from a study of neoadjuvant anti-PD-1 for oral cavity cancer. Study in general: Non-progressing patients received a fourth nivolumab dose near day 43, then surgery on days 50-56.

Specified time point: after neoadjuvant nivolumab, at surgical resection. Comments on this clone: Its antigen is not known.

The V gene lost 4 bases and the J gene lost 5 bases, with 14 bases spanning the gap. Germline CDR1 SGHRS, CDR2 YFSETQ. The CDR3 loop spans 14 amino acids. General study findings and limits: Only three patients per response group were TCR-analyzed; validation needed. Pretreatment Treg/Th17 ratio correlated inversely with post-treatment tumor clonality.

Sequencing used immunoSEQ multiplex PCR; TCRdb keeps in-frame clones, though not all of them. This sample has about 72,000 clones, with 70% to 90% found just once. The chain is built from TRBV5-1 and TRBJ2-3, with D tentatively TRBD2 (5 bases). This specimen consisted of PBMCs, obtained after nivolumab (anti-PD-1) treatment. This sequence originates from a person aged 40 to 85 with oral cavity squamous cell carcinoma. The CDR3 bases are TGCGCCAGCAGCCACGCTTACCGGGGAGATACGCAGTATTTT. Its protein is CASSHAYRGDTQYF.